This TCR beta chain was captured in a study of T-cell memory formation after mild COVID-19. On the study more broadly: Largely, the TCR clusters proved donor specific. Study-level results: Later expanders leaned CD4+, whereas clones that contracted between day 15 and 85 were balanced CD4/CD8. Confirmation of SARS-CoV-2 specificity was lacking for second-wave clones peaking day 37.

TCRdb reprocessed the 5' RACE reads with MiXCR, giving one entry per CDR3 protein. The sample has about 140,000 distinct CDR3 sequences, less than 25% seen once. The germline V gene has CDR1 SGDLS and CDR2 YYNGEE. This CDR3 contains 14 residues. V dropped 4 bases and J dropped 2 bases, with 13 bases sitting between them. The sample holds a few counts of this clonotype. The antigen is not known. The rearrangement uses TRBV9 and TRBJ2-7, with a weak D call TRBD2 (6 bases). This TCR derives from an adult woman who had mild COVID-19 (a few samples of this study predate the infection). Cell type and time point are not known. Sequenced material: PBMCs or a T cell subset sorted from them (not recorded which). This chain's CDR3 is CASSPGGPPYEQYF. For the CDR3, the DNA is TGTGCCAGCAGCCCAGGAGGGCCCCCCTACGAGCAGTACTTC. Full variable domain (remainder filled in from reference TRBV9 and TRBJ2-7): DSGVTQTPKHLITATGQRVTLRCSPRSGDLSVYWYQQSLDQGLQFLIQYYNGEERAKGNILERFSAQQFPDLHSELNLSSLELGDSALYFCASSPGGPPYEQYFGPGTRLTVT.